This is a list of T cell receptor beta chains from one sample in a study of a mutant IDH1 vaccine in newly diagnosed glioma. These receptors' targets are unknown. TCRdb's table, derived via immunoSEQ multiplex PCR, lists solely in-frame clones and lacks some. The table lists about 55,000 clones, 80% of them singletons, with 6.2% in the top ten. This material consisted of PBMCs, taken from a glioma patient whose treatment included an IDH1 peptide vaccine. Source of these receptors: a man aged 40-50 years with glioma. Each CDR3 is given with its conserved first and last residue. A D gene is named only where the DNA matches it firmly. Size tells how often a clone was seen (once, few, many) or the class of an expanded clone, and some rows leave it out.

TRBJ2-7 few TRBD1 TRBV19 TGTGCCAGTAGTCGGGACAGGGGCTACGAGCAGTACTTC CASSRDRGYEQYF
TRBJ2-7 once TRBD1 TRBV29-1 TGCAGCGTGGTGACAGGGGCGAGCTACGAGCAGTACTTC CSVVTGASYEQYF
TRBJ2-7 . TRBD1 TRBV6-5 TGTGCCAGCAGTTATGACAGGGGTTCCTACGAGCAGTACTTC CASSYDRGSYEQYF
TRBJ2-1 . TRBD2 TRBV6-5 TGTGCCAGCACAAGGGTAGCGGGGGGTCGAGAGCAGTTCTTC CASTRVAGGREQFF
TRBJ2-7 few TRBD1 TRBV27 TGTGCCAGCAGCCTTCGCGGACAGGGTGGGGCCTACGAGCAGTACTTC CASSLRGQGGAYEQYF
TRBJ1-1 once TRBD1 TRBV7-2 TGTGCCAGCAGCTCGACAGGGGGCTTGGGTGAAGCTTTCTTT CASSSTGGLGEAFF
TRBJ1-1 . . TRBV27 TGTGCCAGCAGTTTTGGGGTTTCCACTGAAGCTTTCTTT CASSFGVSTEAFF
TRBJ2-6 . TRBD2 TRBV6-5 TGTGCCAGCAGTTACGGGGGAGGGACTGGGGCCAACGTCCTGACTTTC CASSYGGGTGANVLTF
TRBJ2-1 . TRBD2 TRBV4-1 TGCGCCAGCAGCCAAGGTATTCAAGCGGGGGCACCTCGGGAGTTCTTC CASSQGIQAGAPREFF
TRBJ1-1 . . TRBV18 TGTGCCAGCTCACTTCGCAGGGAGGCTGAAGCTTTCTTT CASSLRREAEAFF
TRBJ1-5 once . TRBV27 TGTGCCAGCGGGCGGGAGAGCAATCAGCCCCAGCATTTT CASGRESNQPQHF
TRBJ1-3 . . TRBV15 TGTGCCACCAGCATGGGTGGAAACACCATATATTTT CATSMGGNTIYF
TRBJ2-2 . TRBD2 TRBV5-4 TGTGCCAGCAGCTCGCGTGCGGGGGGCTCAAACACCGGGGAGCTGTTTTTT CASSSRAGGSNTGELFF